These T cell receptor beta chains were read from a single sample in a study of human T cells and chemical hapten exposure. TCRdb re-called the RACE reads through MiXCR, storing one row per CDR3 protein. Of over 30,000 distinct CDR3 sequences listed, more than 8% are singletons. The sequences come from whole blood, collected in connection with sensitization to the hapten diphenylcyclopropenone (DPC). Receptor source: a man over 45 with alopecia areata. Some clones in this sample may be carry-over from other donors' samples. Both conserved end residues are part of each CDR3. Each record gives: V gene, clone size, J gene, D gene, CDR3 protein, CDR3 DNA. A D gene is named only where the DNA matches it firmly. Clone size is stated in some rows and not others, as once, few, many or a class when expanded.

>TRBV6-6|.|TRBJ2-2|.
CASSYRAAAAGELFF
TGTGCCAGCAGTTACCGGGCAGCAGCCGCCGGGGAGCTGTTTTTT
>TRBV9|medium-sized|TRBJ2-7|.
CASSTDNTPYEQYF
TGTGCCAGCAGCACCGACAACACCCCCTACGAGCAGTACTTC
>TRBV29-1|.|TRBJ2-5|TRBD2
CSVDLMREGLETQYF
TGCAGCGTTGATTTGATGCGGGAGGGCCTTGAGACCCAGTACTTC
>TRBV3-1|many|TRBJ1-5|.
CASSQDKGRNQPQHF
TGTGCCAGCAGCCAAGATAAGGGGCGGAATCAGCCCCAGCATTTT
>TRBV9|.|TRBJ2-7|TRBD2
CASSEGTSGHYEQYF
TGTGCCAGCAGCGAAGGGACTAGCGGGCACTACGAGCAGTACTTC
>TRBV7-6|.|TRBJ2-1|.
CASSSRVLSNEQFF
TGTGCCAGCAGCTCCAGGGTACTGTCAAATGAGCAGTTCTTC
>TRBV10-3|few|TRBJ2-1|TRBD2
CAIGSQRDYNEQFF
TGTGCCATCGGGTCCCAGCGGGACTACAATGAGCAGTTCTTC
>TRBV7-9|few|TRBJ2-1|TRBD2
CASSSGTSGRARNEQFF
TGTGCCAGCAGTTCCGGGACTAGCGGGAGGGCGCGCAATGAGCAGTTCTTC
>TRBV6-2/TRBV6-3|few|TRBJ1-5|.
CASTDGDQPQHF
TGTGCCAGCACCGACGGAGATCAGCCCCAGCATTTT
>TRBV14|once|TRBJ1-4|.
CASSRMAEKLFF
TGTGCCAGCAGCCGGATGGCAGAAAAACTGTTTTTT
>TRBV11-2|few|TRBJ2-1|.
CASSFDSSSSYNEQFF
TGTGCCAGCAGCTTCGACAGTTCCAGCTCCTACAATGAGCAGTTCTTC
>TRBV7-2|few|TRBJ1-5|TRBD1
CASSLRQGASNQPQHF
TGTGCCAGCAGCTTACGCCAGGGGGCCAGCAATCAGCCCCAGCATTTT
>TRBV18|many|TRBJ1-3|.
CASSPGLSGNTIYF
TGTGCCAGCTCACCAGGACTCTCTGGAAACACCATATATTTT
>TRBV11-3|few|TRBJ2-1|TRBD2
CASSFLAGSYNEQFF
TGTGCCAGCAGCTTTCTAGCGGGATCCTACAATGAGCAGTTCTTC
>TRBV29-1|.|TRBJ1-1|.
CSVPDSTRNTEAFF
TGCAGCGTGCCGGATTCCACCCGCAACACTGAAGCTTTCTTT
>TRBV29-1|many|TRBJ2-5|.
CSVETGDQYF
TGCAGCGTGGAAACAGGTGACCAGTACTTC
>TRBV28|many|TRBJ2-3|.
CASNGFGTDTQYF
TGTGCCAGCAACGGATTTGGCACAGATACGCAGTATTTT
>TRBV3-1|many|TRBJ2-2|.
CASSQDLESTLTGELFF
TGTGCCAGCAGCCAAGATTTGGAAAGTACACTCACCGGGGAGCTGTTTTTT
>TRBV18|many|TRBJ1-1|.
CASSPTKNTEAFF
TGTGCCAGCTCACCAACCAAGAACACTGAAGCTTTCTTT
>TRBV2|many|TRBJ2-7|TRBD1
CASRRDRVEQYF
TGTGCCTCGCGCCGGGACAGGGTCGAGCAGTACTTC
>TRBV6-5|.|TRBJ1-1|.
CASSPRRGRMYTEAFF
TGTGCCAGCAGTCCCCGGCGGGGGCGGATGTACACTGAAGCTTTCTTT
>TRBV28|many|TRBJ1-1|.
CASSLPTGNIGEAFF
TGTGCCAGCAGTTTACCCACAGGGAATATCGGTGAAGCTTTCTTT
>TRBV28|few|TRBJ2-7|.
CASSFQGFGYEQYF
TGTGCCAGCAGTTTTCAGGGGTTCGGGTACGAGCAGTACTTC
>TRBV24-1|.|TRBJ2-5|TRBD2
CATSDRTSQETQYF
TGTGCCACCAGTGATCGGACTAGCCAAGAGACCCAGTACTTC
>TRBV7-2|.|TRBJ2-7|TRBD2
CASRTGLAGAYEQYF
TGTGCCAGCAGAACAGGACTAGCGGGAGCCTACGAGCAGTACTTC
>TRBV5-1|many|TRBJ2-7|.
CASSDGQSEQYF
TGCGCCAGCAGCGACGGACAGTCCGAGCAGTACTTC
>TRBV6-2/TRBV6-3|few|TRBJ2-1|TRBD2
CASSYSILAGGMSYNEQFF
TGTGCCAGCAGTTACTCGATACTAGCGGGAGGTATGTCCTACAATGAGCAGTTCTTC
>TRBV6-2/TRBV6-3|many|TRBJ2-2|TRBD2
CASRAGGLNTGELFF
TGTGCCAGCAGGGCGGGAGGGCTAAACACCGGGGAGCTGTTTTTT
>TRBV18|few|TRBJ1-1|.
CASSPVPQNTEAFF
TGTGCCAGCTCACCGGTACCCCAAAACACTGAAGCTTTCTTT
>TRBV9|few|TRBJ2-4|.
CASTLGYGGNIQYF
TGTGCCAGCACCCTGGGGTACGGAGGAAACATTCAGTACTTC
>TRBV10-2|.|TRBJ1-4|.
CASSRTGQLFF
TGCGCCAGCAGTCGAACAGGGCAACTGTTTTTT
>TRBV7-9|many|TRBJ2-5|.
CASSLAGVETQYF
TGTGCCAGCAGCTTAGCAGGGGTTGAGACCCAGTACTTC
>TRBV14|many|TRBJ2-3|.
CASSQERRSTQYF
TGTGCCAGCAGCCAAGAACGTCGCTCTACGCAGTATTTT
>TRBV27|.|TRBJ2-1|.
CASSFYLSSYNEQFF
TGTGCCAGCAGTTTTTACCTTAGCTCCTACAATGAGCAGTTCTTC
>TRBV4-2|many|TRBJ2-7|.
CASSQAPSGYEQYF
TGTGCCAGCAGCCAAGCCCCAAGTGGGTACGAGCAGTACTTC